These 5 T cell receptor beta chains were all obtained from the same sample, sequenced in a study of post-analysis software for immune sequencing data. Overall study findings and caveats: With TRBV5-6, TRBV5-1 and TRBV20-1 included, about five TRBV segments were more frequent in patients than in controls.

Their recognized antigens are unknown. Unique molecular identifiers were present in the TCR beta cDNA libraries. Each CDR3 protein gets one entry after TCRdb re-called the PCR reads with MiXCR. Counted here are hundreds of thousands of distinct CDR3 sequences, under 70% occurring once; the ten biggest clones make up about 4.8%. Sequenced input: blood. These receptors came from a girl aged 5-17 years with multiple sclerosis.

The chain joins TRBV12-3 or TRBV12-4 to TRBJ2-7; 12 nucleotides align to TRBD2. The J call may not be correct, given that the DNA end is closer to TRBJ2-5. CDR3 length equals 16 residues. This CDR3 reads CASSSATSGRGETQYF. CDR3 nucleotides: TGTGCCAGCAGTTCCGCGACTAGCGGGAGAGGGGAGACCCAGTACTTC.

There are a few counts of this clonotype. V and J are TRBV5-1 and TRBJ2-7; 11 nucleotides line up with TRBD2. The closer fit of TRBJ2-5 to the DNA end suggests the J call may be wrong. CDR1 SGHRS and CDR2 YFSETQ come from the germline V gene. The CDR3 runs 17 residues. In DNA form, the CDR3 reads TGCGCCAGCAGCTTAGTACTAGCGGGGGCCTATTCCAAGACCCAGTACTTC. The encoded protein is CASSLVLAGAYSKTQYF.

This clonotype has a handful of counts. The V and J genes are TRBV29-1 and TRBJ1-2; 9 bases align to TRBD1. CDR1 is SQVTM, CDR2 ANQGSEA, per germline. The ends lost 0 bases at V and 5 bases at J; junction bases unmatched: 4. This CDR3 is 14 amino acids long. This CDR3 is CSVEDQGTGYGYTF. The CDR3 DNA reads as TGCAGCGTTGAAGATCAGGGGACAGGGTATGGCTACACCTTC.

The chain links TRBV6-6 to TRBJ1-2; unclear D gene. This CDR3 comprises 12 residues. The germline CDR1 and CDR2 sequences are MNHNY and SVGAGI (reference sequence). V lost 6 bases and J lost 7, with 12 bases in between. CDR3 nucleotides: TGTGCCAGCAGAACCCGGGAGCCTGGCTACACCTTC. Protein product: CASRTREPGYTF.

The J gene is TRBJ2-5, the V gene TRBV5-5; D is undetermined. The J call is in doubt because the DNA end fits TRBJ2-7 better. CDR1 and CDR2 (germline): SGHKS, YYEKEE (reference sequence). This CDR3 is 12 amino acids long. CDR3 in amino acids: CASQEVNYEQYF. The CDR3 nucleotides are TGTGCCTCCCAAGAGGTAAACTACGAGCAGTACTTC.